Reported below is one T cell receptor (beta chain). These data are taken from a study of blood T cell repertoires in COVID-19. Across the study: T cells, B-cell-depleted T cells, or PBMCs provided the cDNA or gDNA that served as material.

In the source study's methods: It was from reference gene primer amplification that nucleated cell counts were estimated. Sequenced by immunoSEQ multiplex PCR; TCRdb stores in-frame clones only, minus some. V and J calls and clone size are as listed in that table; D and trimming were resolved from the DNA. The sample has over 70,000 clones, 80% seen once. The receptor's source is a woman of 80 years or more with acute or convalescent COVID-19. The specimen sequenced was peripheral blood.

CDR3 DNA sequence: TGTGCCAGCAGGTCGTGGGCCCGGACAGATACGCAGTATTTT. Its translation: CASRSWARTDTQYF. V usage is TRBV27 and J usage is TRBJ2-3; D is unclear. Trimming took 6 bases from V and 3 from J, leaving 13 bases between them. Germline values: CDR1 MNHEY, CDR2 SMNVEV (reference sequence). This CDR3 spans 14 amino acids.